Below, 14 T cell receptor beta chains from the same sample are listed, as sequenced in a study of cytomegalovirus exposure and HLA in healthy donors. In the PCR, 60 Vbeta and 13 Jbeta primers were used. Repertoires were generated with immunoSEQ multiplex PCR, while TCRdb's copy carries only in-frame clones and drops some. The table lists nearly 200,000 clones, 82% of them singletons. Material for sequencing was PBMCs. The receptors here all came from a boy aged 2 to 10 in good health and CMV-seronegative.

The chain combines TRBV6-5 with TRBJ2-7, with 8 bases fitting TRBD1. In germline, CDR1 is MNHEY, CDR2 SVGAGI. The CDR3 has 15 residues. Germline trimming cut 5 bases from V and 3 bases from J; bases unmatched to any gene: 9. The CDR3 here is CASSPWDRPNYEQYF. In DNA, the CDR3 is TGTGCCAGCAGTCCCTGGGACAGGCCCAACTACGAGCAGTACTTC.

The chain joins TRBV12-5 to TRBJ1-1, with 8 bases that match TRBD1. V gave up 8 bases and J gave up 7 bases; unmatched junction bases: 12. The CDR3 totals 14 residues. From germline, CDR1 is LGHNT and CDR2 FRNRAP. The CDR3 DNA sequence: TGTGCTAGTACAGAGGGGCAGGGGGCTAGTGAAGCTTTCTTT. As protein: CASTEGQGASEAFF.

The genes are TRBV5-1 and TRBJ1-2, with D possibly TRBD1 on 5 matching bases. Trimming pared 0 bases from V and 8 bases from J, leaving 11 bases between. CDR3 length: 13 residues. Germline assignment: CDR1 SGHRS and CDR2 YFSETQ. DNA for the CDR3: TGCGCCAGCAGCTTGGAAGGGGCTTGGGGCTACACCTTC. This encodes CASSLEGAWGYTF. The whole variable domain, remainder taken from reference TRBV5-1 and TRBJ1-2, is KAGVTQTPRYLIKTRGQQVTLSCSPISGHRSVSWYQQTPGQGLQFLFEYFSETQRNKGNFPGRFSGRQFSNSRSEMNVSTLELGDSALYLCASSLEGAWGYTFGSGTRLTVV.

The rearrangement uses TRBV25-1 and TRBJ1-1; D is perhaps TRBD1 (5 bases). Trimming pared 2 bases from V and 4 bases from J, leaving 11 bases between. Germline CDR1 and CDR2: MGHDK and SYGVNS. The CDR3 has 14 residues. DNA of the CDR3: TGTGCCAGCAGTGAAGCAGGGTGGAGCACTGAAGCTTTCTTT. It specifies CASSEAGWSTEAFF.

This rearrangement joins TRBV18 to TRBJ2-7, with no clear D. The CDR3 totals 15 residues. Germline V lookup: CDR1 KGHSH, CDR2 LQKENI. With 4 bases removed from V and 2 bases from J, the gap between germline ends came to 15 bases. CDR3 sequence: CASSHLPQSTYEQYF. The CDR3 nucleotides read TGTGCCAGCTCACACTTACCTCAAAGTACCTACGAGCAGTACTTC.

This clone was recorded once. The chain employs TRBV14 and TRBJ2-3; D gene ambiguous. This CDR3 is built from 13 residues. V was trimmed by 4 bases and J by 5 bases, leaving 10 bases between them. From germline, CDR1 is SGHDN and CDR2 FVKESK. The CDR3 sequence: CASSRQHIDTQYF. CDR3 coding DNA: TGTGCCAGCAGCCGACAACACATAGATACGCAGTATTTT.

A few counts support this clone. The CDR3, as DNA: TGTGCCAGCAGTAAACAGGGGGGAGAATATGGCTACACCTTC. This codes for CASSKQGGEYGYTF. The chain carries TRBV25-1 and TRBJ1-2; 8 bases line up with TRBD1. CDR3 length: 14 amino acids. From germline, CDR1 is MGHDK and CDR2 SYGVNS. V lost 5 bases to trimming and J lost 5 bases; unmatched junction nucleotides: 7.

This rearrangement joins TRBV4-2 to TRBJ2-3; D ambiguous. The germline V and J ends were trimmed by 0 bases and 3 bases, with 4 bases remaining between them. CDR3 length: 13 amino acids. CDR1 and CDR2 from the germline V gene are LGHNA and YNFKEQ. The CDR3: CASSQESTDTQYF. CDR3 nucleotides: TGTGCCAGCAGCCAAGAGAGTACAGATACGCAGTATTTT.

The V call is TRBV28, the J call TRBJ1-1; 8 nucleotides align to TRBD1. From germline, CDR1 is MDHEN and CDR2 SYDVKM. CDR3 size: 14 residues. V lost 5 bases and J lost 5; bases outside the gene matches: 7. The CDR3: CASSPWTGRTEAFF. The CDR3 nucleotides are TGTGCCAGCAGTCCCTGGACAGGGAGGACTGAAGCTTTCTTT. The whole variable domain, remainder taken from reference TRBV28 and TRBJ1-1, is DVKVTQSSRYLVKRTGEKVFLECVQDMDHENMFWYRQDPGLGLRLIYFSYDVKMKEKGDIPEGYSVSREKKERFSLILESASTNQTSMYLCASSPWTGRTEAFFGQGTRLTVV.

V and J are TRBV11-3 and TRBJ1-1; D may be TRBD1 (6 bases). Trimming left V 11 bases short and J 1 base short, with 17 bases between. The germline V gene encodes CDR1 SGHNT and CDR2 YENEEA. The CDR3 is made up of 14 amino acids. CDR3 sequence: CAFKGGRRNTEAFF. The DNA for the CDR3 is TGTGCCTTTAAGGGGGGGCGAAGGAACACTGAAGCTTTCTTT. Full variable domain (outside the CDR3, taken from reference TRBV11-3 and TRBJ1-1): EAGVVQSPRYKIIEKKQPVAFWCNPISGHNTLYWYLQNLGQGPELLIRYENEEAVDDSQLPKDRFSAERLKGVDSTLKIQPAELGDSAVYLCAFKGGRRNTEAFFGQGTRLTVV.

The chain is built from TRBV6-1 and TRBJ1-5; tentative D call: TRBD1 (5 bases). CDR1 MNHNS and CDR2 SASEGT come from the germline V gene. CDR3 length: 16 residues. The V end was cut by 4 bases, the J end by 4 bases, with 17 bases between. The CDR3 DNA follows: TGTGCCAGCAGTGGGGTCCCAGGGAGGGCGAATCAGCCCCAGCATTTT. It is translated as CASSGVPGRANQPQHF.

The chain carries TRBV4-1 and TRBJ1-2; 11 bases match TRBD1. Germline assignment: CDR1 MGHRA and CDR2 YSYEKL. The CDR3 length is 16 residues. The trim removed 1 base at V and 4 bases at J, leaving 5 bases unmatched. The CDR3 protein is CASSQGGGQGAYGYTF. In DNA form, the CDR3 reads TGCGCCAGCAGCCAAGGAGGCGGACAGGGGGCCTATGGCTACACCTTC.

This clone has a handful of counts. The CDR3 DNA reads as TGTGCCAGCAGTACGGCTAGAGGCGTTTCCAATGAGCAGTTCTTC. It is translated as CASSTARGVSNEQFF. The chain employs TRBV11-2 and TRBJ2-1; no reliable D call. The CDR3 runs 15 residues. Germline V gene lookup returns CDR1 SGHAT and CDR2 FQNNGV. V lost 6 bases, J lost 6 bases, and 18 bases lay in between.

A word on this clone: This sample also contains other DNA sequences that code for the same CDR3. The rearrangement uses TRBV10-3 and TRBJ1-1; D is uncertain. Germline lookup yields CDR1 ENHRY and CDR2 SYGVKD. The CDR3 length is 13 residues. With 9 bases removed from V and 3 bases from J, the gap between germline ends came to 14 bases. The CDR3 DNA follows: TGTGCCATACGGGGAACGGGAGACACTGAAGCTTTCTTT. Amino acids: CAIRGTGDTEAFF.